This T cell receptor (beta chain) comes out of a study of cytomegalovirus exposure and HLA in healthy donors. Broader study findings: It was confirmed in vitro that a few of the CMV-associated chains were specific for CMV antigens.

Primers for the PCR totalled 60 Vbeta and 13 Jbeta. Only in-frame clones appear in the TCRdb table, and some are missing; sequencing was by immunoSEQ multiplex PCR. The table has fewer than 200,000 clones, roughly 70% seen once. About this clone: Its antigen is undetermined.

The germline V gene encodes CDR1 MGHRA and CDR2 YSYEKL. V gave up 3 bases and J gave up 2 bases; unmatched junction bases: 3. The CDR3 is 14 residues long. V is TRBV4-1 and J is TRBJ1-2, with 7 bases matching TRBD1. The origin of this receptor is a girl aged 10-17 years in good health and CMV-seronegative. The material sequenced was PBMCs. For the CDR3, the DNA is TGCGCCAGCAGCCATTCAGGGGGGAACTATGGCTACACCTTC. This codes for CASSHSGGNYGYTF.